Listed here is a single T cell receptor beta chain. What it binds is not known. The sample belongs to a study of CD8 T cells in Susac syndrome. The authors reverse transcribed roughly 0.5 to 1 ug RNA with random hexamers. TCRdb fed the immunoSEQ multiplex PCR reads into MiXCR, producing one record per CDR3 protein. The sample includes 150,000 to 160,000 distinct CDR3 sequences, just under 95% of them seen just once. V shed 5 bases, J shed 4 bases, and the junction held 4 bases outside the gene matches. In germline, CDR1 is LNHNV, CDR2 YYDKDF (reference sequence). This CDR3 region has 14 residues. Study-level points and caveats: The study acknowledged a relatively small number of individuals in its TCR sequencing and HLA analysis.

This receptor was taken from a human donor with multiple sclerosis. Sequenced sample: CD8+ T cells from PBMCs. The chain uses TRBV15 and TRBJ1-5; 8 bases map to TRBD1. The CDR3 bases are TGTGCCACCAGCCAGGACAGGGCGAATCAGCCCCAGCATTTT. This encodes CATSQDRANQPQHF.